This is a list of T cell receptor beta chains from one sample in a study of beta chain features in type 1 diabetes. TCRdb's copy holds only in-frame clones and misses some; the assay was immunoSEQ multiplex PCR. This sample has some 270,000 clones, with about 11% found just once. Sequenced sample: naive CD4+ T cells from blood. The receptor source for this set is a young man with type 1 diabetes. CDR3s include the opening cysteine and the closing phenylalanine or tryptophan. D genes are given only for firm matches. The size entry is marked missing in some rows and otherwise reads once, few, many or a size class.

CDR3: CASRTQTQDTQYF
DNA: TGTGCCAGTAGGACCCAGACACAAGATACGCAGTATTTT
size: few
J: TRBJ2-3
D: .
V: TRBV19

CDR3: CASSKGGLNYGYTF
DNA: TGTGCCAGCAGTAAAGGAGGGTTAAACTATGGCTACACCTTC
size: few
J: TRBJ1-2
D: .
V: TRBV25-1

CDR3: CASSTPSLRVGNQPQHF
DNA: TGTGCCAGCAGCACCCCTAGTCTCCGGGTTGGCAATCAGCCCCAGCATTTT
size: .
J: TRBJ1-5
D: .
V: TRBV28

CDR3: CSARPGGEQFF
DNA: TGCAGTGCTAGACCAGGGGGTGAGCAGTTCTTC
size: .
J: TRBJ2-1
D: TRBD1
V: TRBV20-1

CDR3: CASSFEVYGYTF
DNA: TGTGCCAGCAGCTTCGAGGTCTATGGCTACACCTTC
size: few
J: TRBJ1-2
D: .
V: TRBV7-2

CDR3: CASSGDYYGYTF
DNA: TGTGCCAGCAGCGGGGACTACTATGGCTACACCTTC
size: few
J: TRBJ1-2
D: .
V: TRBV7-9

CDR3: CASSSDSSSGANVLTF
DNA: TGTGCCAGCAGCTCCGACAGTTCCTCTGGGGCCAACGTCCTGACTTTC
size: .
J: TRBJ2-6
D: .
V: TRBV5-4

CDR3: CASSLAVPYEQYF
DNA: TGTGCCAGCAGCTTGGCGGTTCCCTACGAGCAGTACTTC
size: .
J: TRBJ2-7
D: .
V: TRBV5-5

CDR3: CASSLDEGVDYGYTF
DNA: TGTGCCAGCAGCTTAGACGAGGGAGTAGACTATGGCTACACCTTC
size: few
J: TRBJ1-2
D: .
V: TRBV7-9

CDR3: CASSQARTGQETQYF
DNA: TGCGCCAGCAGCCAGGCCCGGACAGGGCAAGAGACCCAGTACTTC
size: few
J: TRBJ2-5
D: TRBD1
V: TRBV4-1

CDR3: CASSPDGRQPQFF
DNA: TGCGCCAGCAGCCCCGACGGCAGACAACCGCAGTTCTTC
size: .
J: TRBJ2-1
D: .
V: TRBV4-1

CDR3: CASSLVDTSNTEAFF
DNA: TGCGCCAGCAGCTTGGTTGACACTTCTAACACTGAAGCTTTCTTT
size: .
J: TRBJ1-1
D: .
V: TRBV5-1

CDR3: CASSYGGGSYEQYF
DNA: TGCGCCAGCAGCTATGGCGGGGGCTCCTACGAGCAGTACTTC
size: .
J: TRBJ2-7
D: TRBD2
V: TRBV5-1